This T cell receptor beta chain was sequenced in a study of T cell clonality in common variable immunodeficiency. Study-wide findings and caveats: What drives increased CVID clonality needs T cell subpopulation sequencing. CVID subjects showed higher TCRbeta clonality than healthy controls. Reportedly, TCR beta sequences from common variable immunodeficiency showed fewer deletions and N-nucleotide insertions.

The protocol was immunoSEQ multiplex PCR, while the TCRdb copy is restricted to in-frame clones and leaves out a portion. The profile covers about 64,000 clones, none occurring a single time. Blood samples were heparinized, about 5 to 8 ml per donor. This clone was seen at least ten times. The antigen is not known. The material sequenced was peripheral blood mononuclear cells. The clonotype was recovered from a person between 18 and 75 years old in good health.

The CDR3 sequence: CASSFEAPNTGELFF. Incomplete CDR3 DNA: TGTGCCAGCAGTTTTGAGGCCCCGAACACCGGGGAG. This chain connects TRBV28 to TRBJ2-2; no firm D call. The CDR3 is cut off 3 residues early in the read; its end comes from the germline J gene. The length of the CDR3 is 15 residues. CDR1 and CDR2 (germline): MDHEN, SYDVKM. Trimming stripped 3 bases from V and 0 bases from J, with 8 bases between.